Listed here are 21 T cell receptor beta chains from one sample, sequenced in a study of response to subunit inactivated influenza vaccine. MiXCR, run by TCRdb on the RT-PCR reads, gives a single entry per CDR3 protein. The sample contains about 520,000 distinct CDR3 sequences, 11% of which appear only once. The specimen comprised PBMCs from blood, sampled 40 to 50 days after vaccination. The receptors originated from a man aged 45-65 years who received an inactivated influenza vaccine.

This sequence joins TRBV10-3 and TRBJ2-3, with no clear D. This CDR3 contains 15 residues. Germline V gives CDR1 ENHRY, CDR2 SYGVKD. V was cut by 0 bases and J by 3 bases, with 10 bases left in between. This CDR3 reads CAISESMALTDTQYF. The CDR3 DNA reads as TGTGCCATCAGTGAGTCGATGGCGTTGACAGATACGCAGTATTTT.

V gene TRBV10-1 combines with J gene TRBJ1-1; D might be TRBD1 (5 bases). V gave up 4 bases and J gave up 5 bases, with 14 bases separating them. The V gene's germline CDR1 is WNHNN and CDR2 SYGVQD (reference sequence). The CDR3 loop spans 14 amino acids. This CDR3 is CASSVGGLRTEAFF. CDR3 sequence (DNA): TGCGCCAGCAGTGTTGGGGGACTTAGGACTGAAGCTTTCTTT.

This clonotype was detected a few times. The rearrangement links TRBV28 to TRBJ1-1; D is unresolved. With 5 bases removed from V and 0 bases from J, the gap between germline ends came to 13 bases. The CDR3 has 15 amino acids. CDR1 and CDR2 (germline): MDHEN, SYDVKM. In nucleotides, the CDR3 is TGTGCCAGCAGTCCCACGGCAGGCATGAACACTGAAGCTTTCTTT. This sequence encodes CASSPTAGMNTEAFF.

The chain uses TRBV7-8 and TRBJ2-3, with 14 bases matching TRBD2. V lost 5 bases to trimming and J lost 3 bases; unmatched junction nucleotides: 10. CDR1 is SGHVS, CDR2 FQNEAQ, per germline. The length of the CDR3 is 18 residues. The DNA for the CDR3 is TGTGCCAGCAGCCTGACTAGCGGGAGGGTAAAGGGAACAGATACGCAGTATTTT. This codes for CASSLTSGRVKGTDTQYF.

This clonotype was seen a few times. The rearrangement links TRBV7-2 to TRBJ2-3, with D perhaps TRBD2 (6 bases). Germline V gene data show CDR1 as SGHTA and CDR2 as FQGNSA. V was clipped by 4 bases and J by 2 bases, with 16 bases between them. The CDR3 has 16 amino acids. CDR3 bases: TGTGCCAGCAGCTCCCTACCGGGACTTACCACAGATACGCAGTATTTT. Amino acid sequence: CASSSLPGLTTDTQYF. The whole variable domain, remainder taken from reference TRBV7-2 and TRBJ2-3, is GAGVSQSPSNKVTEKGKDVELRCDPISGHTALYWYRQSLGQGLEFLIYFQGNSAPDKSGLPSDRFSAERTGGSVSTLTIQRTQQEDSAVYLCASSSLPGLTTDTQYFGPGTRLTVL.

Ten or more counts support this clonotype. The V call is TRBV28, the J call TRBJ1-1; 9 nucleotides match TRBD1. The CDR3 runs to 14 residues. The germline V gene has CDR1 MDHEN and CDR2 SYDVKM. V lost 6 bases, J lost 3 bases, and 5 bases stayed unmatched. This chain's CDR3 is CASRRDREYTEAFF. CDR3 nucleotides: TGTGCCAGCAGACGGGACAGGGAGTACACTGAAGCTTTCTTT.

In its sample, this clonotype was seen many times. This chain uses TRBV7-6 with TRBJ2-3; D unresolved. CDR1 and CDR2 from the germline V gene are SGHVS and FNYEAQ. This CDR3 is built from 13 residues. The V end was cut by 5 bases, the J end by 2 bases, with 8 bases between. Written as DNA, the CDR3 is TGTGCCAGCAGCCTAGGGTACACAGATACGCAGTATTTT. Protein product: CASSLGYTDTQYF.

In this sample, this clonotype turned up a few times. The V call is TRBV5-1, the J call TRBJ2-2; weak D call: TRBD2 (5 bases). The V gene's germline CDR1 is SGHRS and CDR2 YFSETQ. This CDR3 has 13 residues. V dropped 3 bases and J dropped 7 bases, with 10 bases sitting between them. DNA for the CDR3: TGCGCCAGCAGCTCCCGGGGAGACGGGGAGCTGTTTTTT. Amino acids: CASSSRGDGELFF.

This clonotype was counted many times. The chain carries TRBV20-1 and TRBJ2-4; 10 bases line up with TRBD1. V gave up 3 bases and J gave up 8 bases; unmatched junction bases: 7. The germline V gene encodes CDR1 DFQATT and CDR2 SNEGSKA (reference sequence). The CDR3 runs 14 residues. Written as DNA, the CDR3 is TGCAGTGCTAGTACCGGGACAGGGGAAGACATTCAGTACTTC. The encoded protein is CSASTGTGEDIQYF.

The CDR3 DNA is TGCGCCAGCAGGAGGACAGGTGGATCTGAAAAACTGTTTTTT. The encoded protein is CASRRTGGSEKLFF. The chain employs TRBV5-1 and TRBJ1-4, with TRBD1 identical over 7 bases. The trim removed 5 bases at V and 7 bases at J, leaving 8 bases unmatched. Germline CDR1 is SGHRS and CDR2 is YFSETQ. CDR3 size: 14 residues.

This chain uses TRBV12-3 or TRBV12-4 with TRBJ2-2; 10 bases line up with TRBD2. V lost 9 bases, J lost 4 bases, and 17 bases stayed unmatched. The CDR3 is made up of 18 amino acids. The chain's CDR3 is CASQGPAGGRRGTGELFF. In nucleotides, the CDR3 is TGTGCCAGTCAAGGCCCAGCGGGGGGGCGAAGGGGCACCGGGGAGCTGTTTTTT.

This clonotype was seen at least ten times. The rearrangement uses TRBV12-3 or TRBV12-4 and TRBJ1-2; no clear D. The length of the CDR3 is 13 residues. Between the trimmed V and J ends, which lost 7 bases and 2 bases, there was a span of 11 bases. CDR3 protein: CASTQRRNYGYTF. DNA of the CDR3: TGTGCCAGCACTCAACGGCGGAACTATGGCTACACCTTC.

V and J are TRBV12-3 or TRBV12-4 and TRBJ2-7; D may be TRBD1 (5 bases). The CDR3 loop spans 14 amino acids. Trimming shortened V by 5 bases and J by 3 bases, and 14 bases separated the two germline ends. DNA for the CDR3: TGTGCCAGCAGTCCCGGACAACGAATCTACGAGCAGTACTTC. It codes for CASSPGQRIYEQYF.

This clonotype was detected ten times or more. The chain employs TRBV5-1 and TRBJ2-7; 15 bases map to TRBD2. Trimming took 3 bases from V and 9 from J; bases not matched to a gene: 7. The CDR3 totals 15 residues. Germline-derived CDR1 and CDR2 are SGHRS and YFSETQ. This CDR3 reads CASSSGTSGRLRQYF. Here the CDR3 DNA reads TGCGCCAGCAGCTCTGGGACTAGCGGGAGGCTTCGGCAGTACTTC.

This clonotype was seen a few times. The rearrangement links TRBV21-1 to TRBJ2-3; the table's D call TRBD1 went unverified against the DNA. TRBV21-1 is noted as a pseudogene. The CDR3 runs 14 residues. The CDR3, as DNA: TGTGCCCCCTACTTGGACAGGGGGGGTCATACGCAGTATTTT. Protein: CAPYLDRGGHTQYF.

The V gene is TRBV20-1, the J gene TRBJ2-7, with D perhaps matching TRBD2 (6 bases). The CDR3 sequence is 13 residues long. Trimming took 6 bases from V and 3 from J, leaving 15 bases between them. From germline, CDR1 is DFQATT and CDR2 SNEGSKA (reference sequence). CDR3 bases: TGCAGTGCCGCTTCCCTAGCGCGCTACGAGCAGTACTTC. It translates to CSAASLARYEQYF.

This rearrangement joins TRBV6-6 to TRBJ2-1; tentatively, D is TRBD1 or TRBD2 (5 bases each). This CDR3 has 12 amino acids. V was pared by 6 bases and J by 9 bases, with 12 bases between. CDR1 and CDR2 (germline): MNHNY, SVGAGI (reference sequence). The CDR3 here is CASREPGTEQFF. The CDR3, as DNA: TGTGCCAGCAGGGAACCAGGGACTGAGCAGTTCTTC.

This clonotype was found many times. The gene calls are TRBV12-3 or TRBV12-4 and TRBJ2-1; 7 bases are a match to TRBD2. The trim removed 6 bases at V and 5 bases at J, leaving 7 bases unmatched. The CDR3 covers 14 residues. Here the CDR3 DNA reads TGTGCCAGCAGGCAGGCGGGGGTGAACAATGAGCAGTTCTTC. Amino acids: CASRQAGVNNEQFF.

The chain joins TRBV4-3 to TRBJ1-1; TRBD1 aligns across 9 bases. Germline V gives CDR1 LGHNA, CDR2 YSLEER. Trimming took 3 bases from V and 0 from J; bases not matched to a gene: 2. The CDR3 has 15 residues. The CDR3 is CASSQRDRVNTEAFF. As DNA, the CDR3 is TGCGCCAGCAGCCAGAGGGACAGGGTGAACACTGAAGCTTTCTTT.

This clonotype appeared once. The chain couples TRBV30 to TRBJ2-7, with no clear D. The length of the CDR3 is 13 residues. With 0 bases removed from V and 0 bases from J, the gap between germline ends came to 6 bases. The germline CDR1 and CDR2 sequences are GTSNPN and SVGIG (reference sequence). The CDR3 reads CAWSVQASYEQYF. CDR3 sequence (DNA): TGTGCCTGGAGTGTTCAGGCCTCCTACGAGCAGTACTTC.

V is TRBV9 and J is TRBJ2-7, with D unclear. The V end was cut by 1 base, the J end by 5 bases, with 13 bases between. CDR3 size: 14 residues. Germline CDR1 reads SGDLS; CDR2 reads YYNGEE. This chain's CDR3 is CASSVSNRAHEQYF. As DNA, the CDR3 is TGTGCCAGCAGCGTATCCAACCGAGCCCACGAGCAGTACTTC. Filled out from reference TRBV9 and TRBJ2-7, the complete variable domain reads DSGVTQTPKHLITATGQRVTLRCSPRSGDLSVYWYQQSLDQGLQFLIQYYNGEERAKGNILERFSAQQFPDLHSELNLSSLELGDSALYFCASSVSNRAHEQYFGPGTRLTVT.